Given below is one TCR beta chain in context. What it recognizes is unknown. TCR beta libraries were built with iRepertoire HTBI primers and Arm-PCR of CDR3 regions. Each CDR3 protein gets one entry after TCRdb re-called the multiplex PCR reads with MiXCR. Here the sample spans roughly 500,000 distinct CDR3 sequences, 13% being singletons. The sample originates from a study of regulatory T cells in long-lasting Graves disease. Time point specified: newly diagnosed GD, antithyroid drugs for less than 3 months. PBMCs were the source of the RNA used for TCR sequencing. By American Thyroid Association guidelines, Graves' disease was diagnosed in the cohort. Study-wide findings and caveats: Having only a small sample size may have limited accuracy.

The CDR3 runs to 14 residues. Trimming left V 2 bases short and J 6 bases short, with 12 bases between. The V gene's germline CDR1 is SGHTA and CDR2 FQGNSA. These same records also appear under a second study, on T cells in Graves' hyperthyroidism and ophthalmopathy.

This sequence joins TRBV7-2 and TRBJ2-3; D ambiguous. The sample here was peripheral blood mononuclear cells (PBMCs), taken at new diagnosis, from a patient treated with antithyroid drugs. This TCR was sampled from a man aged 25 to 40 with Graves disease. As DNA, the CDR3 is TGTGCCAGCAGCTTAAACCGGGCCCTCGATACGCAGTATTTT. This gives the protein CASSLNRALDTQYF.